Here is one T cell receptor beta chain with its context. These data belong to a study of technical replicates of blood from a few donors. Repertoires were generated with immunoSEQ multiplex PCR, while TCRdb's copy carries only in-frame clones and drops some. The sample carries 75,000 to 95,000 clones, roughly 95% recorded once. Germline CDR1 is SGHRS and CDR2 is YFSETQ. This CDR3 has 14 residues. J lost 4 bases, V lost 4 bases, and 5 bases had no gene match. The sequenced sample consisted of T cells isolated from PBMCs. The clonotype comes from a human donor in good health. This chain uses TRBV5-1 with TRBJ1-3; 7 nucleotides line up with TRBD1. The CDR3 nucleotides read TGCGCCAGCAGCGTAGGGACAGTCGGAAACACCATATATTTT. Protein sequence: CASSVGTVGNTIYF.